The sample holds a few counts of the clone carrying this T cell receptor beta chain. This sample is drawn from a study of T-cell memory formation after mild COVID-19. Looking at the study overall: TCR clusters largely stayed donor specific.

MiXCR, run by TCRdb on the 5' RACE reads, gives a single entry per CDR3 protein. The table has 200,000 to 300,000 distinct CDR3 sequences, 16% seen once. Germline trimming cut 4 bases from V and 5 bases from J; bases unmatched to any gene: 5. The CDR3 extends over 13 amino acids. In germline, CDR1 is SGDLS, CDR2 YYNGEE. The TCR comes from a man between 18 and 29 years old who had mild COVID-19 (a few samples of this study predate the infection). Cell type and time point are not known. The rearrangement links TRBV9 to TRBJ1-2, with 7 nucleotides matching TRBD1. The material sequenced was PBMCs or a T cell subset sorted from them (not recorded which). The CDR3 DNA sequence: TGTGCCAGCAGCCCCGGACAGGTTTATGGCTACACCTTC. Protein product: CASSPGQVYGYTF.